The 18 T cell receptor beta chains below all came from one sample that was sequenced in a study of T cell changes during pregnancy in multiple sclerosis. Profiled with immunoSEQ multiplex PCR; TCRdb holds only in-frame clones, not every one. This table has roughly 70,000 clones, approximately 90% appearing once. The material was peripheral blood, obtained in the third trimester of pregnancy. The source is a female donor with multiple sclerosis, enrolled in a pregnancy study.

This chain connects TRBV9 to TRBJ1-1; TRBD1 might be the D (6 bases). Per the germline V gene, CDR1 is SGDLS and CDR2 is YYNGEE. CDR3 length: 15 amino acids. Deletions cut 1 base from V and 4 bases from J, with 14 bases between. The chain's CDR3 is CASSVSGQIPTEAFF. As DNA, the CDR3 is TGTGCCAGCAGCGTAAGTGGACAGATTCCCACTGAAGCTTTCTTT.

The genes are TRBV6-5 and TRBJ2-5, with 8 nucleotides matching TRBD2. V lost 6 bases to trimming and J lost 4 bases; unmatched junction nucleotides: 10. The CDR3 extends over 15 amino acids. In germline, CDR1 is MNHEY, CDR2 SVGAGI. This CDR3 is CASRTFYLAGETQYF. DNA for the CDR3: TGTGCCAGCAGGACCTTTTATCTAGCGGGAGAGACCCAGTACTTC.

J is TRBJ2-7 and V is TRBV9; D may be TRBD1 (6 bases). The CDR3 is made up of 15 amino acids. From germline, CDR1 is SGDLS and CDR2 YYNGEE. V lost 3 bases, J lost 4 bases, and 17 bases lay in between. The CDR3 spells CASSAGDKYSYEQYF. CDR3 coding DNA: TGTGCCAGCAGCGCCGGGGACAAATACAGTTACGAGCAGTACTTC.

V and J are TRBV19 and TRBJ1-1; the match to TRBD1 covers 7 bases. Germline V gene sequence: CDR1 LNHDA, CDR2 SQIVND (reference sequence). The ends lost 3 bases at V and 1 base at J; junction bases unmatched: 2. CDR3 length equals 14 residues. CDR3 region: CASSIAGGNTEAFF. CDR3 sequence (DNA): TGTGCCAGTAGTATCGCAGGGGGGAACACTGAAGCTTTCTTT. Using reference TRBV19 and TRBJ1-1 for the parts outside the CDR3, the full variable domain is DGGITQSPKYLFRKEGQNVTLSCEQNLNHDAMYWYRQDPGQGLRLIYYSQIVNDFQKGDIAEGYSVSREKKESFPLTVTSAQKNPTAFYLCASSIAGGNTEAFFGQGTRLTVV.

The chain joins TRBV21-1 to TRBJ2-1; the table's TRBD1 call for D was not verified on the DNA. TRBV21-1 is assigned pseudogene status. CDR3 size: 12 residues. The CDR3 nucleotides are TGTGCCAGCAGCAACTGGGCCAGGGAGCAGTTCTTC. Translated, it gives CASSNWAREQFF.

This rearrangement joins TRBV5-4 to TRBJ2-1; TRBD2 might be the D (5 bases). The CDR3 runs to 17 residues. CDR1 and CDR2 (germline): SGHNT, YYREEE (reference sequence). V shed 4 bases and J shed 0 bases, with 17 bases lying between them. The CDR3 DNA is TGTGCCAGCAGCCGGGGAACCTGGACGGGCTCCTACAATGAGCAGTTCTTC. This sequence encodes CASSRGTWTGSYNEQFF. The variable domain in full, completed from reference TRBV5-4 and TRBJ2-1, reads ETGVTQSPTHLIKTRGQQVTLRCSSQSGHNTVSWYQQALGQGPQFIFQYYREEENGRGNFPPRFSGLQFPNYSSELNVNALELDDSALYLCASSRGTWTGSYNEQFFGPGTRLTVL.

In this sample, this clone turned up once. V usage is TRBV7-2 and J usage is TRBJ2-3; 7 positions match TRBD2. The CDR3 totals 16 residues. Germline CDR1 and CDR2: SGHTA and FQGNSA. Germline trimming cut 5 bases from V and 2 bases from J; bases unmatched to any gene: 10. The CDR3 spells CASSLLTGGITDTQYF. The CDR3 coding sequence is TGTGCCAGCAGCCTCTTAACGGGGGGTATCACAGATACGCAGTATTTT.

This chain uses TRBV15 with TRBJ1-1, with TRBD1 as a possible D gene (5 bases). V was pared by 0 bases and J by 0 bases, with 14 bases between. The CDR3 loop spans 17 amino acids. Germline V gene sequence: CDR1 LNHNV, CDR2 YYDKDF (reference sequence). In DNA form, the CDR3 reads TGTGCCACCAGCAGAGATGTCTGGGGCCTCATGAACACTGAAGCTTTCTTT. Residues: CATSRDVWGLMNTEAFF.

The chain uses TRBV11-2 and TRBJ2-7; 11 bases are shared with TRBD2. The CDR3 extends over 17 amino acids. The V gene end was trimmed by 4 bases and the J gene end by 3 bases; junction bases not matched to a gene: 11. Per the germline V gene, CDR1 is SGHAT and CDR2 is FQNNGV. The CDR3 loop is CASSSPLGLAGGYEQYF. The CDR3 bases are TGTGCCAGCAGCTCTCCCCTTGGGCTAGCGGGGGGCTACGAGCAGTACTTC. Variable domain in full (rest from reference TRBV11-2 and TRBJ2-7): EAGVAQSPRYKIIEKRQSVAFWCNPISGHATLYWYQQILGQGPKLLIQFQNNGVVDDSQLPKDRFSAERLKGVDSTLKIQPAKLEDSAVYLCASSSPLGLAGGYEQYFGPGTRLTVT.

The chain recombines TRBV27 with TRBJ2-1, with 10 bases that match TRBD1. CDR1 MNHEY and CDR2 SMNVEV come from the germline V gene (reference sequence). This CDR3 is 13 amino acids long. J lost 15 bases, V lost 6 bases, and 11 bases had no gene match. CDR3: CASRLDRGGRLFF. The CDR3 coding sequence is TGTGCCAGCAGGTTGGACAGGGGGGGCCGCCTGTTCTTC.

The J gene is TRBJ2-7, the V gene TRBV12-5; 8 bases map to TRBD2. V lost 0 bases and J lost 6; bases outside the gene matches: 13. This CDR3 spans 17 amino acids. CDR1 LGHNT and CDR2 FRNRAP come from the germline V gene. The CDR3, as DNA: TGTGCTAGTGGTTTGGTACGCCGCTCCGGGACTAGTTTCGAGCAGTACTTC. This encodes CASGLVRRSGTSFEQYF.

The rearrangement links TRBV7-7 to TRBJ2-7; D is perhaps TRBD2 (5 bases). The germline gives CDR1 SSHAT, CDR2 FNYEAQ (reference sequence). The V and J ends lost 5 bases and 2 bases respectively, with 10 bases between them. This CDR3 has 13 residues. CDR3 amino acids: CASSRGTTYEQYF. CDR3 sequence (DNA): TGTGCCAGCAGCCGGGGTACGACCTACGAGCAGTACTTC.

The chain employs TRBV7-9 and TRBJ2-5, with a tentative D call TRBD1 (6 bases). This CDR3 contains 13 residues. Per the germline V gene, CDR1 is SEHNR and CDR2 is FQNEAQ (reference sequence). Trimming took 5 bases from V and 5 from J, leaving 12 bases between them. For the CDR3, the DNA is TGTGCCAGCAGCCCGGACAGAAAGGAGACCCAGTACTTC. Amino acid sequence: CASSPDRKETQYF.

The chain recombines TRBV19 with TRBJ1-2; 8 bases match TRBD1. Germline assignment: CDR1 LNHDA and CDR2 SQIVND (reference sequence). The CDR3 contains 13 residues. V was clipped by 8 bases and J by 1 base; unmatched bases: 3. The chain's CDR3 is CASGDRSNYGYTF. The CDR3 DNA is TGTGCCAGTGGGGACAGGAGTAACTATGGCTACACCTTC.

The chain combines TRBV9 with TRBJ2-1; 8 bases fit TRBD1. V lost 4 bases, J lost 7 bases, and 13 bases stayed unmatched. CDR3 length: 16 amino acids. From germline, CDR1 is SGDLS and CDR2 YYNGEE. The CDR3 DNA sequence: TGTGCCAGCAGCCCTTGGGACAGGTCAGGGGGGAATGAGCAGTTCTTC. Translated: CASSPWDRSGGNEQFF.

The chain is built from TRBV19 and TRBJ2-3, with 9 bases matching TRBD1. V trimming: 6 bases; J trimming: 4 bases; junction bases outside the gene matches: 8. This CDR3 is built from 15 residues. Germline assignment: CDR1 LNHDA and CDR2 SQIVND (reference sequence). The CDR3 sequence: CASRPGTGSADTQYF. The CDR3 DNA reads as TGTGCCAGTAGACCCGGGACAGGGTCTGCAGATACGCAGTATTTT.

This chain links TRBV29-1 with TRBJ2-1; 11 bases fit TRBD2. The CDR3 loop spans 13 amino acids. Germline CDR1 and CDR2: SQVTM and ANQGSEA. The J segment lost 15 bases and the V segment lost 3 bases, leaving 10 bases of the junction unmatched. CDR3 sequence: CSVDLAGGHGAFF. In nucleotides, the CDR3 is TGCAGCGTTGATCTAGCGGGGGGCCACGGGGCGTTCTTC.

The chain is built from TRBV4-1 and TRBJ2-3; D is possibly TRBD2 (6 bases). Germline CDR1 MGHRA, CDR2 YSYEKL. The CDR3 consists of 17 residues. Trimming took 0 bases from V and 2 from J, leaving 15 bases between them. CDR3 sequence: CASSQDGTGGPTDTQYF. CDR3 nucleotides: TGCGCCAGCAGCCAAGATGGGACCGGGGGTCCCACAGATACGCAGTATTTT.